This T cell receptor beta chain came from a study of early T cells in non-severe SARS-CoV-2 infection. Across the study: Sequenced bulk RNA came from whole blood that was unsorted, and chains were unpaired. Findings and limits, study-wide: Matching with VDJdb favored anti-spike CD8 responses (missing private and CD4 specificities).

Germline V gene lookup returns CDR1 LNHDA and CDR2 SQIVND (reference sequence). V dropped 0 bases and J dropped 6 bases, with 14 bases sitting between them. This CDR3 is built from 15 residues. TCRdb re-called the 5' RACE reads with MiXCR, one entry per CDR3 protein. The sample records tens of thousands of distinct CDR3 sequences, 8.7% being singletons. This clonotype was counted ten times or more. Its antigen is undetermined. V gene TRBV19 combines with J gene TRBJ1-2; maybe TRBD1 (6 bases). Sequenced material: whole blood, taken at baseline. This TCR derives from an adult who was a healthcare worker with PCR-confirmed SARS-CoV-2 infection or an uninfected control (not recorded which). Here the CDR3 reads CASSIDAGALDGYTF. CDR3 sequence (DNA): TGTGCCAGTAGTATAGATGCGGGGGCGCTTGATGGCTACACCTTC.